Included here is one TCR beta chain sequence, with context. Its cognate antigen is unknown. Genomic DNA belonging to each subset was distributed in equal measure over several immunoSEQ plates. Sequenced by immunoSEQ multiplex PCR; TCRdb stores in-frame clones only, minus some. The sample lists over 1.4 million clones; about 96% were seen once. The source of the sample is a study of shared clonotypes between healthy human individuals. Study details: Sampling drew on donors who were a couple of women and a few men aged 18 to 49. Study-wide points: Generation probabilities were higher for clonotypes shared across all four sorted-subset donors than for unshared ones.

This CDR3 has 15 residues. Trimming at V came to 1 base and at J to 3 bases, leaving 6 bases not matched to a gene. Per the germline V gene, CDR1 is SGHRS and CDR2 is YFSETQ. Splitting the CD4+ cells yielded a CD45RA+ naive subset and a CD45RA-negative memory subset. Sequencing was done on a sample of naive CD4+ T cells sorted from blood. Subset specified: CD45RA+ positively selected. This chain joins TRBV5-1 and TRBJ2-7, with TRBD2 matching 8 bases. The origin of this receptor is a man aged 30 to 45 in good health. The CDR3 DNA is TGCGCCAGCAGCTTGAGGGTTAGCGGGAACTACGAGCAGTACTTC. Its translation: CASSLRVSGNYEQYF.